The rows below give T cell receptor beta chains drawn from one sample of a study of blood T cell repertoires in COVID-19. Clones were read by immunoSEQ multiplex PCR, and TCRdb kept only the in-frame ones, dropping some. The sample records around 45,000 clones, more than 80% being singletons. The sequenced sample was peripheral blood. The receptors were gathered from a man between 65 and 80 years old with active COVID-19. Both conserved end residues are part of each CDR3. Each record gives: CDR3 protein, J gene, V gene, clone size. Clone size is not always given. Where it is, it says once, few, many or a class for expanded clones.

CAWSATSGHYNEQFF	TRBJ2-1	TRBV30	once
CATSDSAVGGIGGYTF	TRBJ1-2	TRBV24-1	NA
CASSHGTQLNTEAFF	TRBJ1-1	TRBV5-1	NA
CSVEELGASTEAFF	TRBJ1-1	TRBV29-1	NA
CASSSGTVPHEQYF	TRBJ2-7	TRBV28	NA
CASSLVQRGAYEQYF	TRBJ2-7	TRBV5-1	NA
CASRGGTYNEQFF	TRBJ2-1	TRBV6-5	NA
CATSRVYVGASNQPQHF	TRBJ1-5	TRBV15	NA
CASKGTGLAGSNQPQHF	TRBJ1-5	TRBV2	NA
CASSFGQGVGNEQFF	TRBJ2-1	TRBV5-6	NA
CASSPPPGTGNTIYF	TRBJ1-3	TRBV4-3	NA
CASSLFRGEQFF	TRBJ2-1	TRBV7-3	NA
CASSLGGKDRDREGEQYF	TRBJ2-7	TRBV5-1	NA
CASSMGQGSYNEQFF	TRBJ2-1	TRBV19	NA
CASSSPGQGTYEQYF	TRBJ2-7	TRBV6-5	NA
CASSLQLLQNIQYF	TRBJ2-4	TRBV28	NA
CASSPVGLAGEQYF	TRBJ2-7	TRBV5-1	NA
CAWIVQGAFGSGYTF	TRBJ1-2	TRBV30	NA
CASGRAIGNEQFF	TRBJ2-1	TRBV5-6	once
CASTPTGSSTDTQYF	TRBJ2-3	TRBV19	NA
CASSATSGGGETQYF	TRBJ2-5	TRBV5-5	NA
CSARTFEAFF	TRBJ1-1	TRBV20-1	NA
CASSLVGVETQYF	TRBJ2-5	TRBV5-1	NA
CASSADRGQNTEAFF	TRBJ1-1	TRBV18	NA
CASSLTSGGHTGELFF	TRBJ2-2	TRBV7-3	NA
CASSKRTGSGELFF	TRBJ2-2	TRBV18	NA
CASSNGIINTETQYF	TRBJ2-5	TRBV6-5	NA
CASSPGYGNQPQHF	TRBJ1-5	TRBV18	NA
CASSQDPQGSTDTQYF	TRBJ2-3	TRBV3-1/TRBV3-2	NA
CASSPDRGGEKLFF	TRBJ1-4	TRBV7-9	NA
CASCGTLYTDTQYF	TRBJ2-3	TRBV5-1	NA
CASSLAGAGNTIYF	TRBJ1-3	TRBV5-1	NA
CAIARLAGGKETQYF	TRBJ2-5	TRBV10-3	NA
CAWSGTTVNEQFF	TRBJ2-1	TRBV30	NA
CASSLGAAEETQYF	TRBJ2-5	TRBV7-8	NA
CAASGVSGGGTGELFF	TRBJ2-2	TRBV10-3	NA
CASSRRGGLNSYEQYF	TRBJ2-7	TRBV2	once
CASSQAGQGSYEQYF	TRBJ2-7	TRBV4-3	once
CASSEDWGSTPDTQYF	TRBJ2-3	TRBV6-1	NA
CASSLEDRTFGNTIYF	TRBJ1-3	TRBV28	NA
CASRLDYDEQYF	TRBJ2-7	TRBV7-8	NA